The next 4 T cell receptor beta chains were all read from a single sample in a study of radiotherapy plus CTLA-4 blockade in lung cancer. The method was immunoSEQ multiplex PCR; TCRdb's version includes in-frame clones alone and lacks a portion of them. The sample lists around 26,000 clones; 70% to 75% were seen once. This specimen was peripheral blood, taken from a patient treated with radiotherapy plus ipilimumab. Receptors were obtained from a human donor with non-small cell lung cancer whose response to radiotherapy plus ipilimumab could not be evaluated.

The chain couples TRBV6-5 to TRBJ1-1, with 11 bases fitting TRBD1. This CDR3 is 15 amino acids long. Germline lookup yields CDR1 MNHEY and CDR2 SVGAGI. Trimming cost V 6 bases and J 5 bases; bases outside gene matches: 8. The CDR3 reads CASRGQGAGGTEAFF. CDR3 sequence (DNA): TGTGCCAGCAGAGGACAGGGGGCGGGAGGAACTGAAGCTTTCTTT.

This clone was counted a few times. This sequence joins TRBV14 and TRBJ2-7; TRBD1 matches at 7 bases. CDR1 and CDR2 from the germline V gene are SGHDN and FVKESK. This CDR3 contains 12 residues. V shed 3 bases, J shed 9 bases, and the junction held 5 bases outside the gene matches. CDR3 DNA sequence: TGTGCCAGCAGCCAGAATACAGGGGTGCAGTACTTC. Translating it yields CASSQNTGVQYF.

The rearrangement joins TRBV28 to TRBJ2-3, with D possibly matching TRBD2 (6 bases). This CDR3 is 16 amino acids long. The germline gives CDR1 MDHEN, CDR2 SYDVKM. V was shortened by 6 bases and J by 7 bases, with 23 bases between the two germline ends. The CDR3 reads CASSPNLGTWVNTQYF. The CDR3 DNA reads TGTGCCAGCAGCCCAAACCTAGGGACTTGGGTGAATACGCAGTATTTT.

The V gene is TRBV11-2, the J gene TRBJ2-2, with no clear D. Per germline, CDR1 SGHAT and CDR2 FQNNGV. The CDR3 spans 15 residues. The V and J ends lost 1 base and 0 bases respectively, with 6 bases between them. CDR3 nucleotide sequence: TGTGCCAGCAGCTTAGTGCCGGCGAACACCGGGGAGCTGTTTTTT. Amino acid sequence: CASSLVPANTGELFF. The full variable domain, its missing parts supplied by reference TRBV11-2 and TRBJ2-2, is EAGVAQSPRYKIIEKRQSVAFWCNPISGHATLYWYQQILGQGPKLLIQFQNNGVVDDSQLPKDRFSAERLKGVDSTLKIQPAKLEDSAVYLCASSLVPANTGELFFGEGSRLTVL.